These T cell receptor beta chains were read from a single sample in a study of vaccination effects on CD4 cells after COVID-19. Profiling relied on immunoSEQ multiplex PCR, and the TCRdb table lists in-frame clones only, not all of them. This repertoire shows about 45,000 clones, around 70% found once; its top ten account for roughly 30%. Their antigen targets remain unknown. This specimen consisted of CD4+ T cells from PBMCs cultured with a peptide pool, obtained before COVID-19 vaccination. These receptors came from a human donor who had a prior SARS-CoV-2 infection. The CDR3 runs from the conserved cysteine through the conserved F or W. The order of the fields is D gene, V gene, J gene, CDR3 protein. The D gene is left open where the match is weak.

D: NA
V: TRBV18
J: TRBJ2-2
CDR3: CASSPPSNTGELFF

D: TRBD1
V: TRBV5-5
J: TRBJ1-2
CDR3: CASSLILTGGGYGYTF

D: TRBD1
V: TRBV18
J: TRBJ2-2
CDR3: CASRTGKNTGELFF

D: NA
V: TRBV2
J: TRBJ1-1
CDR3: CASSDISNTEAFF

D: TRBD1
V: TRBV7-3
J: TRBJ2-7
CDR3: CASSFQGTGGFEQYF

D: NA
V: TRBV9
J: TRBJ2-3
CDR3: CASSKSGGPGGQYF

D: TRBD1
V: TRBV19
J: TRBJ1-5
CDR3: CASRPGQLAGYSNQPQHF

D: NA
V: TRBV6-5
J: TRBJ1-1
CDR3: CASSYVAGTEAFF

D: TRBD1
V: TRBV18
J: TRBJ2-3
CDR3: CASSRQGALDTQYF

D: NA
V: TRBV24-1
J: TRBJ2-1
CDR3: CATSDSLASDEQFF

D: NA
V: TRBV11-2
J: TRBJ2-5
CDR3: CASSLRINEETQYF

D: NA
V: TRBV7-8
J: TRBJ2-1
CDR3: CASSSRLLTVFGEQFF

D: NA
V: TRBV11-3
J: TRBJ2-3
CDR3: CASSLVGGADTQYF

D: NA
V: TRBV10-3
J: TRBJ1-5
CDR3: CAIPSDSALNQPQHF

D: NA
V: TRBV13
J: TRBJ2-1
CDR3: CASSPTLAHEQFF

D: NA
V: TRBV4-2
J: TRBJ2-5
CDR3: CASSQDGGGMKTQYF

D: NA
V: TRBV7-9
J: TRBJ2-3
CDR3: CASSFFGGRAYTDTQYF

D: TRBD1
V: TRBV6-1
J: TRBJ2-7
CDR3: CASSEPGQGAYEQYF

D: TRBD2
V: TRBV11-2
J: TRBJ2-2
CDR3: CASSSGLGQTGELFF

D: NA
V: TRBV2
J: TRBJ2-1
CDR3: CASSVLNSEQFF

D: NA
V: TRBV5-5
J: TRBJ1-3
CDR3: CASSWADTSSGNTIYF

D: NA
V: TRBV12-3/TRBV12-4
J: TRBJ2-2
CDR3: CASSTNHAGELFF

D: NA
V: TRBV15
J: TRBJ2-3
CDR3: CATRLTSSTDTQYF

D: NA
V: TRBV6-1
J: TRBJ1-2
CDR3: CASSETYGQPVYGYTF

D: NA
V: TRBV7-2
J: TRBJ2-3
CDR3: CASSSRAGTQYF

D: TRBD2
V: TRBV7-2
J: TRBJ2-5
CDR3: CASSLESGSGTQYF

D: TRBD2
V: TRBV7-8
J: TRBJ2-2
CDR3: CASSPKGLVRAGELFF

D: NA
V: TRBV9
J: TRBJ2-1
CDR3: CASSVVGANEQFF

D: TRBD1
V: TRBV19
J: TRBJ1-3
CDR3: CASSITGGSGNTIYF

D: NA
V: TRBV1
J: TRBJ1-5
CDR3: CTSSQDSDLEFRGGSNQPQHF

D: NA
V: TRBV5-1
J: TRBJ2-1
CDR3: CASSLDLYYNEQFF

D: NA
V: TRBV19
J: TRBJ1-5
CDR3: CASSTRTGDSNQPQHF

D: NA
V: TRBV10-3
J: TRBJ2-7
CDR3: CAISRSSGRSSYEQYF

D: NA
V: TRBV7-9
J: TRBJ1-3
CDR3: CASSLSHSGNTIYF

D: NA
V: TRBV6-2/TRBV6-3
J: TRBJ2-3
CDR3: CASSPQDLGHTDTQYF

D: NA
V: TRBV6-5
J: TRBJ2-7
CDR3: CASTPSLVKYEQYF

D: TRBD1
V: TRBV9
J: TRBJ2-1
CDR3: CASSGLGGDSSYNEQFF

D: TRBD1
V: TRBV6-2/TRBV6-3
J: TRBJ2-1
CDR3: CASSPLWGQGANEQFF

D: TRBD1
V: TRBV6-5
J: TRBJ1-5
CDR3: CASRRTGFSNQPQHF

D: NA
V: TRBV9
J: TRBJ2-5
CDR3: CASSESGQETQYF

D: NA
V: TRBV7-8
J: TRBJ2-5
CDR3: CASRQTGGETQYF

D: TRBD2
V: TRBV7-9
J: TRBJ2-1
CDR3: CASSPDTTSGDRQFF